This T cell receptor (beta chain) was observed in a study of tumor-infiltrating lymphocytes in primary liver carcinoma. About the research overall: Tumors were staged T1-T3 N0M0 and measured about 4 to 11 cm across.

From around 20-30 mg of unsorted bulk tissue, DNA and RNA were co-extracted together. Treatment-naive at the time, the patients had chronic HBV infection. Separate regions, five per tumor, were sampled. Germline-derived CDR1 and CDR2 are SGHNT and YYREEE (reference sequence). The length of the CDR3 is 16 residues. Details on this clonotype: One end of the junction varies from germline; a read error may be responsible.

The researchers produced TCR beta cDNA from 500 to 550 ng total RNA with a constant-region primer. Each TCR beta library was derived from three nested multiplex PCR rounds that employed slightly modified ARM-PCR. Primers for the first two PCR rounds were TRBV1-TRBV30 forward primers and a C-beta reverse primer (roughly 10 cycles per round). TCRdb analysed the multiplex PCR reads with MiXCR anew, one entry per CDR3 protein. This table holds 60,000 to 90,000 distinct CDR3 sequences, roughly three quarters found once. The sequence came from a man aged 40-55 years with primary liver carcinoma and hepatitis B virus infection. This chain links TRBV5-4 with TRBJ2-7; 10 bases line up with TRBD1. Input material: liver tumor tissue from sampling region 4. As to subset: tumor region T4, right-lateral pole. The CDR3 bases are TGTGCCAGCAGCCATCCTCCCGGGACAGGGGTACAACAGCAATACTTC. This sequence encodes CASSHPPGTGVQQQYF.